This is a list of T cell receptor beta chains from one sample in a study of CD8+ T cells in alopecia areata. Clones were sequenced by immunoSEQ multiplex PCR, and TCRdb holds only the in-frame ones, with some missing. The data contain some 120,000 clones, about 59% of them singletons. The sample in question was CD8+ T cells sorted from blood, obtained at week 24, from a patient treated with tofacitinib. All receptors derive from a human donor with alopecia areata. Both conserved end residues are part of each CDR3. A D gene is named only where the DNA matches it firmly. Size tells how often a clone was seen (once, few, many) or the class of an expanded clone, and some rows leave it out.

j_call clone_size d_call v_call cdr3_nt cdr3_aa
TRBJ2-7 . . TRBV5-1 TGCGCCAGCAGTCTGGCTTTTTCCCGGGACAACTCCTACGAGCAGTACTTC CASSLAFSRDNSYEQYF
TRBJ1-2 few . TRBV27 TGTGCCAGCAGTCCCATCGGCGGGGTGGGCTACACCTTC CASSPIGGVGYTF
TRBJ1-6 . . TRBV5-4 TGTGCCAGCAGCCGTAACCCAAGCTCACCCCTCCACTTT CASSRNPSSPLHF
TRBJ2-1 once . TRBV9 TGTGCCAGCAGCGGGAAAGGGACTCTTGATGAGCAGTTCTTC CASSGKGTLDEQFF
TRBJ2-7 few TRBD1 TRBV5-1 TGCGCCAGCAGCTTGGCCTCAGGGGGAACCTACGAGCAGTACTTC CASSLASGGTYEQYF
TRBJ2-5 few . TRBV29-1 TGCAGCGTTGAACGCAGGGACCAAGAGACCCAGTACTTC CSVERRDQETQYF
TRBJ2-7 . . TRBV7-9 TGTGCCAGCAGCTTAGCGTTTAGGTCGGCATACGGAGAATACGAGCAGTACTTC CASSLAFRSAYGEYEQYF
TRBJ1-1 few . TRBV12-5 TGTGCTAGTGGTTCCGCCTGGGAGAACACTGAAGCTTTCTTT CASGSAWENTEAFF
TRBJ2-2 . . TRBV6-5 . CARDRGLRAGELFF
TRBJ1-5 . . TRBV6-6 TGTGCCAGCAGCGGGGACTTAAATCAGCCCCAGCATTTT CASSGDLNQPQHF
TRBJ2-7 few . TRBV30 TGTGCCTGGAAGGACGGATCCTACGAGCAGTACTTC CAWKDGSYEQYF
TRBJ2-2 . TRBD1 TRBV23-1 TGCGCCAGCAGTCAATCTAGGGGACAGGGTAGCACCGGGGAGCTGTTTTTT CASSQSRGQGSTGELFF
TRBJ2-2 . TRBD2 TRBV9 TGTGCCAGCAGCGCATCCGGGACTAGGAACACCGGGGAGCTGTTTTTT CASSASGTRNTGELFF
TRBJ2-1 few TRBD1 TRBV5-5 TGTGCCAGCAGCTTAACAGGGGGGAGGAATGAGCAGTTCTTC CASSLTGGRNEQFF
TRBJ1-6 few . TRBV7-9 TGTGCCAGCAGCTTTAAAGAGGCGTTAGAGTCACCCCTCCACTTT CASSFKEALESPLHF
TRBJ1-5 few . TRBV4-2 TGTGCCAGCAGCCAAATAGAAGGGGGGGGGCAGCCCCAGCATTTT CASSQIEGGGQPQHF
TRBJ2-7 . . TRBV5-6 TGTGCCAGCAGCGACTCCTACGAGCAGTACTTC CASSDSYEQYF
TRBJ2-7 . . TRBV11-2 TGTGCCAGCAGCTTAGGGTATCTCGAGCAGTACTTC CASSLGYLEQYF
TRBJ1-2 once . TRBV2 TGTGCCAGCAGTGAGGGACTGCCTGATGGCTACACCTTC CASSEGLPDGYTF
TRBJ1-1 . . TRBV6-1 TGTGCCACCCTTAGGGCGTCGAACACTGAAGCTTTCTTT CATLRASNTEAFF
TRBJ2-7 few . TRBV4-2 TGTGCCAGCAGCCACGGTCCGACAGGCTACGAGCAGTACTTC CASSHGPTGYEQYF
TRBJ1-6 . . TRBV12-5 TGTGCTAGTGGTTTGCTCAGGGGTCCCCTCCACTTT CASGLLRGPLHF
TRBJ2-7 . . TRBV27 TGTGCCAGCAGTCTAGGGGGTACCTACGAGCAGTACTTC CASSLGGTYEQYF
TRBJ2-7 . . TRBV5-4 TGTGCCAGCAGCGAACAGGGATTCTCCTACGAGCAGTACTTC CASSEQGFSYEQYF
TRBJ2-5 . . TRBV7-3 TGTGCCAGCAGCTTAGGGGCTAGTTGGCAAGAGACCCAGTACTTC CASSLGASWQETQYF
TRBJ1-2 few . TRBV5-4 TGTGCCAGCAGCTTGGGGGGCGGCTACACCTTC CASSLGGGYTF
TRBJ2-7 . TRBD2 TRBV4-3 TGCGCCAGCAGCCAAGCTAGCGGGGGGGCGGACGAGCAGTACTTC CASSQASGGADEQYF
TRBJ2-1 once TRBD2 TRBV19 TGTGCCAGTAGTACTAGCGGTAGCTCCTACAATGAGCAGTTCTTC CASSTSGSSYNEQFF
TRBJ2-7 . . TRBV18 TGTGCCAGCTCACCACCGGACCAGGGAATCCACGAGCAGTACTTC CASSPPDQGIHEQYF
TRBJ2-7 few . TRBV4-3 TGCGCCAGCAGCCAAACAGGGAACTCCTACGAGCAGTACTTC CASSQTGNSYEQYF
TRBJ1-1 . . TRBV6-5 TGTGCCAGCAGTTACCTAATACAGGGATCTGAAGCTTTCTTT CASSYLIQGSEAFF
TRBJ2-7 . TRBD2 TRBV4-3 TGCGCCAGCAGCCCGGGACTAGGCAGCTCCTACGAGCAGTACTTC CASSPGLGSSYEQYF
TRBJ1-1 . . TRBV10-3 TGTGCCATCAGTGATGTCGGTTGGACCACTGAAGCTTTCTTT CAISDVGWTTEAFF
TRBJ1-6 . . TRBV27 TGTGCCAGCAGTTTGGGGTTCCTTGAGAATTCACCCCTCCACTTT CASSLGFLENSPLHF
TRBJ2-1 . TRBD1 TRBV11-2 TGTGCCAGCAGCCCCTCGGGACAGAGGAGAGAGCAGTTCTTC CASSPSGQRREQFF
TRBJ1-2 . . TRBV6-5 TGTGCCAGCAGTTCGACCTGGACTCTAGGGAGCTATGGCTACACCTTC CASSSTWTLGSYGYTF
TRBJ2-2 few . TRBV6-6 TGTGCCAGCAGTTACGATCCCAGGGCGAACACCGGGGAGCTGTTTTTT CASSYDPRANTGELFF
TRBJ2-4 few TRBD1 TRBV13 TGTGCCAGCAGCCCGACAGGGGCTCCTTCCGAAAACATTCAGTACTTC CASSPTGAPSENIQYF
TRBJ2-2 . TRBD2 TRBV30 TGTGCCTGGGACGTAGCGGGAGAAAACGGCGGGGAGCTGTTTTTT CAWDVAGENGGELFF
TRBJ1-1 . . TRBV21-1 TGTGCCAGCAGCAAAGCACAGACAAAGAACACTGAAGCTTTCTTT CASSKAQTKNTEAFF
TRBJ2-5 . . TRBV7-6 TGTGCCAGCAGCTTTCCTTTGGAGACCCAGTACTTC CASSFPLETQYF
TRBJ2-3 few . TRBV7-8 TGTGCCAGCAGCTTAGCGCGAGGGGACCCAACACCCACAGATACGCAGTATTTT CASSLARGDPTPTDTQYF
TRBJ1-6 few TRBD1 TRBV27 TGTGCCAGCAGTTTGGGGGGACAGTTTTCACCCCTCCACTTT CASSLGGQFSPLHF
TRBJ1-5 . . TRBV30 TGTGCCTGGAGTGTACGGGACGATAGCAATCAGCCCCAGCATTTT CAWSVRDDSNQPQHF
TRBJ2-1 few . TRBV29-1 TGCAGCGTTGGAGGGGGGGACAATGAGCAGTTCTTC CSVGGGDNEQFF
TRBJ1-2 . . TRBV7-9 TGTGCCAGCAGCTTAGCAGGGGGTGTTGGCTACACCTTC CASSLAGGVGYTF
TRBJ2-2 . . TRBV19 TGTGCCAGTAGTATGGGTCAGGGTGTTGCGGCCGGGGAGCTGTTTTTT CASSMGQGVAAGELFF
TRBJ1-2 . . TRBV29-1 TGCAGCGCCGATGTAGGGGTTGGCTATGGCTACACCTTC CSADVGVGYGYTF
TRBJ2-1 . TRBD2 TRBV5-4 TGTGCCAGCAGTCCGACTGGACTAGGGCTGCAGTTCTTC CASSPTGLGLQFF
TRBJ1-1 few . TRBV30 TGTGCCTGGAGTGTCACCCCGGAGGGAACTGAAGCTTTCTTT CAWSVTPEGTEAFF
TRBJ2-6 few . TRBV6-9 TGTGCCAGCAGGACAAAGGTCGGGGGAACGGCTGGGGCCAACGTCCTGACTTTC CASRTKVGGTAGANVLTF
TRBJ1-1 few . TRBV5-6 TGTGCCAGCAGCCGTACCGAGAACACTGAAGCTTTCTTT CASSRTENTEAFF
TRBJ1-4 few TRBD1 TRBV4-1 TGCGCCAGCAGCCACACCCAGGGGGATGAAAAACTGTTTTTT CASSHTQGDEKLFF
TRBJ2-5 . . TRBV4-1 TGCGCCAGCAGCCATACTTGGTTGTGGGGGAGCGGGGAGACCCAGTACTTC CASSHTWLWGSGETQYF
TRBJ1-5 . TRBD1 TRBV7-2 TGTGCCAGCAGCTTAGGGGACAGGGTGTGGAATCAGCCCCAGCATTTT CASSLGDRVWNQPQHF
TRBJ2-7 . . TRBV27 TGTGCCAGCGCTTGGGCGGTCTCCTACGAGCAGTACTTC CASAWAVSYEQYF
TRBJ1-2 . . TRBV27 TGTGCCAGCAGTGCCTCGGTGGTCCATGGCTACACCTTC CASSASVVHGYTF
TRBJ2-1 . . TRBV30 TGTGCCTGGGCCCAAGCGGTGTCCTACAATGAGCAGTTCTTC CAWAQAVSYNEQFF